This T cell receptor beta chain is from a study of cytomegalovirus exposure and HLA in healthy donors (dated by TCRdb to the late 2010s). Looking at the study overall: An earlier analysis of 587 of the donors reported 276 Gb of sequence data and 95 million to 130 million unique TCR beta sequences obtained from some 200 million T cells. Class I and class II HLA loci were covered by the typing at four-digit resolution. The genetic ancestry cluster associated with self-reported Caucasian donors included around 76% of the roughly 390 genotyped donors. The study combined high-throughput TCR immunosequencing, statistical association of individual TCRs with disease status, and machine learning to predict cytomegalovirus infection status. Donor age, sex, ethnicity and CMV serostatus were compiled together with the repertoire data. In an earlier analysis of a few hundred of the donors, high-throughput TCR beta sequencing was used to judge whether each TCR beta V gene segment behaved as functional or pseudogenic. A later genetic analysis took genome-wide SNP genotypes for about 55% of the roughly 670 donors and used that subset as a discovery cohort. In addition to the first cohort of 650 to 750 subjects, a separate validation cohort of approximately 130 different subjects was used. Rather than drawing on any new phenotypic data, the later analysis identified candidate immune exposures from TCR beta sequences and the way those sequences occurred across donors. Across under 500 genotyped donors of the cohort, an average of roughly 250,000 unique TCR beta nucleotide sequences per donor were sequenced, and roughly a sixth of those sequences were non-productive. The number of typed donors differed by locus: roughly 629-630 for A, B, C, DRB1 and DQB1; 500 to 550 for DQA1; 606 for DPA1; and around 470 for DPB1. The study used immunosequencing to profile the T cell repertoires of approximately 630 subjects and linked those repertoires to cytomegalovirus serostatus. The study aimed to test whether signatures of past pathogen exposure could be identified by cataloging public T cell receptors. All discovery cohort repertoires had been generated on a single sequencing platform. A few DR-DQ haplotypes were treated as single units for association and clustering because of strong linkage in the cohort. In a later analysis, previously published TCR beta repertoires from 500 to 750 donors were re-analyzed and high-resolution HLA genotyping was added so that TCR occurrence patterns could be studied. An early release that covered several hundred HLA-typed donors contained approximately 290 gigabases of sequencing data and about 93 million unique TCR sequences.

Points on this clone: Its antigen remains undetermined. No per-base quality is available; no much larger clone lies one base away.

Broader findings and caveats from the paper: Strong co-occurrence of HLA alleles, especially DR and DQ, made assigning TCR associations to individual alleles difficult. A total of 150 or so TCR beta chains were listed by the study as associated with cytomegalovirus. A later analysis found that TCR association rates varied across HLA loci, with DRB1 alleles showing the most associated TCRs and HLA-C alleles the fewest. Immune exposure information for the cohort was limited to CMV serostatus. According to a later analysis, parvovirus B19, influenza, CMV and Epstein-Barr virus appeared linked to several top co-occurrence clusters. In this cohort, only TCR beta chains were sequenced, and detectable features were limited by the absence of alpha or paired-chain data. A cluster of highly shared sequence variants was judged likely to represent a technical artifact of the sequencing pipeline. Correlated functional status among segregating V segments might reflect linkage disequilibrium, but an unknown experimental factor could not be ruled out. In vitro tests confirmed that a few of the cytomegalovirus-associated TCR beta chains recognize cytomegalovirus antigens. Broadly in line with IMGT annotations, most TCR beta V segments showed up in productive rearrangements about 87% or about 30% of the time in an earlier analysis of around 550 of the donors. The authors suggested that the approach could potentially be generalized to other disease states and immunological phenotypes. At a false discovery rate of 0.05, a later analysis linked under 20,000 TCR beta sequences to specific HLA alleles. V-gene and J-gene trimming of TCR beta chains was associated with a missense DCLRE1C variant in a later genetic analysis, and the association was replicated in an independent cohort. Because HLA typing was missing for some donors at each locus, association tests included only the typed subset. Across donors, most TCR sequences were observed very rarely, whereas some public TCRs were present in many individuals. Some IMGT-functional V segments, including TRBV6-2 and TRBV6-3, could not be told apart with the 87-base-pair reads, so those segments were excluded. The classifier was reported to diagnose cytomegalovirus status with high specificity and sensitivity in both the original cohort and the validation cohort. According to a later analysis, most CMV-associated TCR beta chains appeared to be HLA-restricted, and the HLA associations seemed to be driven largely by CMV exposure. Sequencing depth was assumed to be roughly uniform across donors in the presence/absence analyses, though that assumption may not hold. Compared with equally common non-associated chains, HLA-associated TCR beta chains in a later analysis were more clonally expanded and had lower generation probabilities. Because counts were too low, seventeen rarely observed V segments, including chromosome 9 orphons, were left out of the earlier analysis of several hundred of the donors. A further reported finding was that TCR beta sequences accurately predicted the HLA-A and HLA-B alleles for most subjects in the first cohort. A later genetic analysis reported fewer N-insertions in productive TCRs among donors in an Asian-associated ancestry cluster than the roughly 650-donor mean.

Library preparation employed the immunoSEQ multiplex PCR assay. For the multiplex PCR, a mixture combining 60 forward primers for TCR Vbeta segments and 13 reverse primers for TCR Jbeta segments was used. A multiplex PCR assay on genomic DNA amplified the CDR3 region of rearranged TCR beta genes. The Illumina HiSeq System was used to sequence the amplified TCR beta libraries as 87-base-pair reads. The published analysis was carried out like this. A later analysis tallied 75 million to 95 million unique TCR beta chains across the 650 to 750 repertoires, and some 10 million of those chains were shared by two or more donors. Raw reads were error-corrected and collapsed into unique sequences with a nearest-neighbor algorithm that merged closely related sequences to remove PCR and sequencing errors. V, D and J gene segments were assigned by aligning CDR3 sequences to IMGT reference sequences. For a sequence to be retained, a match of at least six nucleotides to both a V gene segment and a J gene segment was required. Rearrangements were called productive when the CDR3 lacked stop codons and stayed in frame with V and J; all others were non-productive. CDR3 was defined according to IMGT convention as the region running from the second conserved V-encoded cysteine to the conserved J-encoded phenylalanine. The earlier analysis of approximately 500 of the donors excluded sequences that lacked an unambiguous match to a single V gene segment. In an earlier analysis of approximately 560 of the donors, a V segment was called functional when productive rearrangements were above 56.7%, and segregating when the standard deviation between donors exceeded 5%. A statistical classification framework was developed to diagnose cytomegalovirus status using the catalog of TCR beta chain sequences. V and J gene assignment, in a later analysis, came from comparing TCR nucleotide sequences with IMGT/GENE-DB human TR gene sequences. Using the TCRdist pipeline, a later analysis assigned CDR3 sequences along with most-parsimonious VDJ recombination scenarios. In a later analysis, each TCR beta chain was defined by its CDR3 amino acid sequence together with its V-gene family, and reads lacking a unique V-gene family were excluded. As a way to deal with suspected cross-contamination and a sequencing artifact, a later analysis dropped approximately 570 nucleotide sequences that were highly shared and had low generation probability. A later analysis calculated a clonal expansion index for each public chain from normalized within-repertoire ranks of inferred template counts. A later analysis computed generation probabilities with a VDJ recombination model fitted to out-of-frame rearrangements, and checked the results against IGoR. In a later analysis, hypergeometric tests were used to score TCR-TCR, TCR-HLA and TCR-CMV co-occurrence, with a repertoire-size bias correction applied to TCR pairs. False discovery rates were estimated in a later analysis by permuting HLA or CMV assignments 20 times. In a later analysis, co-occurring TCRs were grouped using DBSCAN, and TCRdist sequence similarity was added for clustering within HLA-allele-positive subsets. Repertoires with fewer than 30,000 or more than 120,000 public chains, plus five repertoires with anomalous nucleotide sharing, were excluded from co-occurrence clustering. Imported from immuneACCESS, the table was reduced by TCRdb to in-frame sequences with V and J called. These copies leave out some clones; in studies compared against another copy, an unresolved V gene accounts for under half, and the cause of the remainder is not known. From that table come the V and J calls and clone size; the DNA was used to work out D and trimming. This sample holds some 110,000 clones; approximately 80% were observed only once. The ten most abundant clones make up over 20% of the sample.

The cohort was made up of roughly 670 healthy bone marrow donors. At the time of sampling, all cohort members were nominally healthy, though unrecorded immune exposures were likely present. The donor tested CMV seropositive, placing the donor among the 289 seropositive members of the cohort. A peripheral blood sample was collected from each donor, and TCR beta sequencing was performed on peripheral blood mononuclear cells. Genomic DNA was extracted from the blood cell samples with the Qiagen DNeasy Blood Extraction Kit. Cut back by 0 bases and 7 bases, the V and J ends lie 7 bases apart. The CDR3 starts with the cysteine, ends with the phenylalanine, and has 13 residues. The entry retains the CDR3 DNA only, 39 bases that are in frame from base 1. The germline V gene (reference sequence) sets CDR1 to GTSNPN and CDR2 to SVGIG.

Sequenced material: PBMCs. This chain joins TRBV30 to TRBJ1-6; the D region possibly corresponds to TRBD1 (6 bases align). This TCR came from a man aged 25-45 years in good health and CMV-seropositive. Read as DNA, the sequence is TGTGCCTGGAGTGTACAGGGCAATTCACCCCTCCACTTT. This sequence encodes CAWSVQGNSPLHF. The CDR3, completed at both ends by the reference TRBV30 and TRBJ1-6 genes, gives the full variable domain SQTIHQWPATLVQPVGSPLSLECTVEGTSNPNLYWYRQAAGRGLQLLFYSVGIGQISSEVPQNLSASRPQDRQFILSSKKLLLSDSGFYLCAWSVQGNSPLHFGNGTRLTVT.